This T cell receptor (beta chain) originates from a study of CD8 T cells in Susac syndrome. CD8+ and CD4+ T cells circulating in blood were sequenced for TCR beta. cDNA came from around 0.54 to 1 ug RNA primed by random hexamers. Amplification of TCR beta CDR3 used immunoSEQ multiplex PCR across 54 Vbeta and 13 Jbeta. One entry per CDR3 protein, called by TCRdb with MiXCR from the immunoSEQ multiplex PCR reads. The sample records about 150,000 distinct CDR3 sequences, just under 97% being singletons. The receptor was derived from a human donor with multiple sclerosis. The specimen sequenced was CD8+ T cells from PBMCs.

CDR3 sequence reads: CASIEAGRFQETQYF. CDR3 DNA sequence: TGTGCCAGCATCGAAGCCGGGAGGTTTCAAGAGACCCAGTACTTC. The gene calls are TRBV7-9 and TRBJ2-5; 7 nucleotides agree with TRBD2. CDR1 is SEHNR and CDR2 is FQNEAQ in the germline V gene (reference sequence). V gave up 7 bases and J gave up 2 bases; unmatched junction bases: 10. The CDR3 is made up of 15 amino acids.